The rows below give T cell receptor beta chains drawn from one sample of a study of Graves' ophthalmopathy and Graves' hyperthyroidism. TCRdb ran MiXCR on the multiplex PCR reads and lists one entry per CDR3 protein. The data contain over 450,000 distinct CDR3 sequences, approximately 15% of them seen just once; the ten biggest clones take up 9.8%. The sequencing input was blood. The receptors originated from a young woman with Graves' ophthalmopathy. The CDR3 runs from the conserved cysteine through the conserved F or W. Each record gives: clone size, V gene, J gene, D gene, CDR3 DNA, CDR3 protein. D genes are given only for firm matches. Rows give clone size only sometimes, using once, few, many, or a class for an expanded clone.

>NA|TRBV6-5|TRBJ2-7|NA
TGTGCCAGCAGTCACTCGGCGGGCCCCTACGAGCAGTACTTC
CASSHSAGPYEQYF
>many|TRBV7-2|TRBJ2-5|NA
TGTGCCAGCAGCTTAGCGCAAGGGGAGACCCAGTACTTC
CASSLAQGETQYF
>many|TRBV28|TRBJ1-2|NA
TGTGCCAGCAGAGACAGGTCTCATGGCTACACCTTC
CASRDRSHGYTF
>many|TRBV12-3/TRBV12-4|TRBJ2-7|TRBD1
TGTGCCAGCAGTCTCCTACCGGGACAGGGCTTCCACGAGCAATACTTC
CASSLLPGQGFHEQYF
>many|TRBV2|TRBJ1-1|NA
TGTGCCAGCAGTGAAGCGGGGGGCAGTTCCATGAACACTGAAGCTTTCTTT
CASSEAGGSSMNTEAFF
>many|TRBV24-1|TRBJ2-5|NA
TGTGCCACCAGTGATTATAGTACACAGGTAGGAGAGACCCAGTACTTC
CATSDYSTQVGETQYF
>many|TRBV7-8|TRBJ1-6|NA
TGTGCCAGCAGCTTAGCCCAGGTGGAGTCACCCCTCCACTTT
CASSLAQVESPLHF
>many|TRBV28|TRBJ1-1|TRBD1
TGTGCCAGCAGTTTAGTAACAGGGGCTGAAGCTTTCTTT
CASSLVTGAEAFF
>many|TRBV18|TRBJ1-1|NA
TGTGCCAGCTCTCCGGCCCAGGGCACTGAAGCTTTCTTT
CASSPAQGTEAFF
>few|TRBV7-2|TRBJ1-3|NA
TGTGCCAGCAGCTCAGGGGTTGCTTCTGGAAACACCATATATTTT
CASSSGVASGNTIYF
>many|TRBV20-1|TRBJ2-7|TRBD1
TGCAGTGCCCCCGGGACAGGGTCGGGCGAGCAGTACTTC
CSAPGTGSGEQYF
>NA|TRBV20-1|TRBJ1-3|NA
TGCAGTGCTAGAGATGATGCCAGGGGAGGGAACACCATATATTTT
CSARDDARGGNTIYF
>NA|TRBV4-1|TRBJ1-2|NA
TGCGCCAGCAGCCAAGTCTTTTCTTATGGCTACACCTTC
CASSQVFSYGYTF
>NA|TRBV2|TRBJ2-2|TRBD2
TGTGCCAGCAGTGAGGGGGTAGCGGGGGCCGCCGGGGAGCTGTTTTTT
CASSEGVAGAAGELFF
>once|TRBV15|TRBJ1-5|NA
TGTGCCACCAGCACAGGAGGGGTCAGCCTGTCCCAGCATTTT
CATSTGGVSLSQHF
>few|TRBV25-1|TRBJ1-2|NA
TGTGCCAGCAGTGAATTGGGCGACTATGGCTACACCTTC
CASSELGDYGYTF
>many|TRBV19|TRBJ2-5|NA
TGTGCCAGTAAGACGGGTACTTCCTTAGAGACCCAGTACTTC
CASKTGTSLETQYF
>many|TRBV2|TRBJ1-2|NA
TGTGCCAGCAGTTTCCTAAATAACTATGGCTACACCTTC
CASSFLNNYGYTF
>NA|TRBV6-1|TRBJ2-7|NA
TGTGCCAGCAGTGAGGCAGGGGAGGGTACCTACGAGCAGTACTTC
CASSEAGEGTYEQYF
>many|TRBV27|TRBJ1-1|NA
TGTGCCACCCGGGGACAAGCGAACACTGAAGCTTTCTTT
CATRGQANTEAFF
>many|TRBV29-1|TRBJ1-5|NA
TGCAGCGTTGGCAGGGGTGGCAATCAGCCCCAGCATTTT
CSVGRGGNQPQHF
>many|TRBV2|TRBJ1-5|NA
TGTGCCAGCAGGTTGGGGGAGCCCCAGCATTTT
CASRLGEPQHF
>many|TRBV30|TRBJ1-2|NA
TGTGCCTGGTCGTTGGGGGGCCCAGGCTATGGCTACACCTTC
CAWSLGGPGYGYTF
>many|TRBV6-1|TRBJ1-6|NA
TGTGCCAGCAGTGAAACGTCAAGAGATTCACCCCTCCACTTT
CASSETSRDSPLHF
>many|TRBV12-3/TRBV12-4|TRBJ1-5|NA
TGTGCCAGCAGTTCGGGTAGGCGGCAGCCCCAGCATTTT
CASSSGRRQPQHF
>many|TRBV12-3/TRBV12-4|TRBJ2-5|NA
TGTGTCAGCAGTGAGCTGACAGGGAGGCAAGAGACCCAGTACTTC
CVSSELTGRQETQYF
>many|TRBV20-1|TRBJ1-2|NA
TGCAGTGCTAGGGATCTGGGCAAGGACTATGGCTACACCTTC
CSARDLGKDYGYTF
>NA|TRBV30|TRBJ1-1|NA
TGTGCCTGGAGTGTTAGGAGTCGAGGTGAAGCTTTCTTT
CAWSVRSRGEAFF
>many|TRBV20-1|TRBJ1-2|TRBD1
TGCAGTGCTGAGAAGTGGGACAGAATTAACTATGGCTACACCTTC
CSAEKWDRINYGYTF
>many|TRBV4-1|TRBJ2-5|NA
TGCGCCAGCAGCCAAGTCCCGGGTGTGGAGACCCAGTACTTC
CASSQVPGVETQYF
>many|TRBV6-1|TRBJ1-6|TRBD1
TGTGCCAGCAGCGACAGGGCCGATAATTCACCCCTCCACTTT
CASSDRADNSPLHF